The clone carrying this T cell receptor (beta chain) was recorded a few times. The V end was cut by 4 bases, the J end by 0 bases, with 18 bases between. The CDR3 spans 18 residues. Germline V lookup: CDR1 SEHNR, CDR2 FQNEAQ (reference sequence). Positive CCR7 selection of CD45RO-negative cells yielded the naive CD8 cells, and terminally differentiated effector memory CD45RA+ cells were excluded. This record belongs to a study of shared clonotypes between healthy human individuals. Data came from immunoSEQ multiplex PCR; TCRdb stores just in-frame clones and leaves some out. The table shows under 2,000,000 clones, with 85% to 95% occurring only once.

The TCR comes from a man aged 18 to 29 in good health. The rearrangement uses TRBV7-9 and TRBJ1-4, with a tentative D call TRBD1 (5 bases). Sequenced material: naive CD8+ T cells sorted from blood. The CDR3 DNA is TGTGCCAGCAGCTCTAGGACCTCCTGGGACTCAACTAATGAAAAACTGTTTTTT. Its translation is CASSSRTSWDSTNEKLFF.